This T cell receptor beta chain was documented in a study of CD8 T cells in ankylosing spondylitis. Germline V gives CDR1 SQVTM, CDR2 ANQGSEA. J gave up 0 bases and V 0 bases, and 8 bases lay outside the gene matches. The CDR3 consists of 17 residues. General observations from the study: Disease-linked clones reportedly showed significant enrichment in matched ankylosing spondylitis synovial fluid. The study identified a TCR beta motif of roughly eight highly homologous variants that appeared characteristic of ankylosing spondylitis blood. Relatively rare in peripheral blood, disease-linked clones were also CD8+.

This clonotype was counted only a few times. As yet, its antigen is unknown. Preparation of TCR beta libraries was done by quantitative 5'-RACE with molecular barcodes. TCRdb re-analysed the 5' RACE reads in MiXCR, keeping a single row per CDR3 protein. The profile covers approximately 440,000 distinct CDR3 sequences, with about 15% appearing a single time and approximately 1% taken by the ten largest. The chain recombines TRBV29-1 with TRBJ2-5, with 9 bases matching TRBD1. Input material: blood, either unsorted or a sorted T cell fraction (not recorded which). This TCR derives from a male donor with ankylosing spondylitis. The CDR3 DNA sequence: TGCAGCGTTGAAGACCCTCGACAGGGGGGGTACCAAGAGACCCAGTACTTC. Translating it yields CSVEDPRQGGYQETQYF.